This note documents a single T cell receptor beta chain sequence. The antigen is undetermined. This specimen belongs to a study of T cell responses to AZD1222 COVID-19 vaccine. Study-wide context: Pooling was applied to second doses at about 4 or about 12 weeks. Study-level points and caveats: Vaccine-associated CD4 TCRs ranged over spike, dominating at 160-218 and 743-854. Females outnumbered males among donors, who were mostly white British; clonal diversity was possibly underestimated. The repertoires were collected only after the peak T cell response.

The CDR3 is made up of 15 amino acids. TCRdb keeps only in-frame clones here, not all; method: immunoSEQ multiplex PCR. Among tens of thousands of clones listed, 90% were seen once. The clonotype originates from an adult in good health. The chain combines TRBV21-1 with TRBJ1-2; the table calls TRBD1, which could not be checked here. TRBV21-1 is annotated as a pseudogene. The specimen comprised peripheral blood, sampled on day 0 of AZD1222 vaccination. This CDR3 reads CASSKDSQGKYGYTF. CDR3 bases: TGTGCCAGCAGCAAAGATAGCCAGGGGAAGTATGGCTACACCTTC.